This T cell receptor (beta chain) was found in a study of early T cells in non-severe SARS-CoV-2 infection listed by TCRdb under 2021. Context from the whole study: Because TCR sequencing was done on bulk RNA from unsorted whole blood, the alpha and beta chains could not be paired. Broad study findings and their caveats: VDJdb matching was skewed toward anti-spike CD8 responses and likely underestimated virus-specific expansions, missing private and CD4 specificities.

This clonotype was counted a few times. No cognate antigen has been identified for it. No much larger clone exists at a distance of one base, and base qualities are not known. Trimming leaves V shorter by 0 bases and J shorter by 4 bases, with the junction holding 1 base beyond the gene matches. The germline V gene (reference sequence) sets CDR1 to DFQATT and CDR2 to SNEGSKA. The CDR3 goes from the cysteine to the phenylalanine over 13 residues. Only the CDR3 DNA is retained, 39 bases long and in frame from the first base. This was a case-control study nested in a cohort of healthcare workers in London, UK, who had nasopharyngeal swab PCR tests and blood samples taken every week. Healthcare workers were recruited during the week of the UK lockdown, between 23 and 31 March 2020, and followed weekly for up to 16 weeks. The library was built by means of 5' RACE. Sequencing relied on a NextSeq 500. In the TCR library protocol, unique molecular identifiers were attached to individual cDNA molecules to correct for PCR bias and sequencing error. Both TCR alpha and beta chains were sequenced, and tight co-correlation was observed between alpha and beta sequence abundances in each sample. In the original analysis: Decombinator V4 was used to perform V gene, J gene and CDR3 annotation of TCR sequences. Expanded TCRs were defined as changing significantly between any two time points under a Poisson model with p below 0.0001. TCR abundances were normalised to the total number of TCRs sequenced per sample and were expressed as counts per million. TRAV1-2 paired with TRAJ12, TRAJ20 or TRAJ33 defined MAIT TCRs, while TRAV10 paired with TRAJ18 defined iNKT TCRs. VDJdb, accessed 1 November 2021, was searched for CMV, EBV and SARS-CoV-2 annotated TCRs, excluding TCRs annotated for multiple antigens. TCRdb's own reprocessing of the public reads used fastp at Q25 and MiXCR and kept productive beta chains. Identical CDR3 proteins give one entry, which carries the most common genes and DNA. Clone size and V and J calls follow TCRdb, not the original study. The sample yields roughly 69,000 distinct CDR3 sequences; 8% to 9% were counted once. Roughly 13% of the sample is taken by the ten largest.

Here the chain combines TRBV20-1 and TRBJ2-5; TRBD2 fits 8 bases in the junction. The receptor was isolated from an adult who was a healthcare worker with PCR-confirmed SARS-CoV-2 infection or an uninfected control (not recorded which). Sequencing was performed on whole blood, taken at baseline. The DNA sequence is as follows: TGCAGTGCTAGAGAGGGACTAGGAGAGACCCAGTACTTC. It encodes CSAREGLGETQYF.